The present TCR beta chain was sequenced within a study of shared clonotypes between healthy human individuals. Study-level findings and limits: Naive CD4 clonotypes were shared across several donors at around 5%.

About this clone: What it binds is unknown. The same CDR3 can be traced to other DNA sequences in this sample.

TCRdb's copy holds only in-frame clones and misses some; the assay was immunoSEQ multiplex PCR. Seen here are approximately 2.1 million clones, just over 90% observed once, and the top ten hold under 0.45%. Germline lookup yields CDR1 MDHEN and CDR2 SYDVKM. This CDR3 contains 15 residues. Losses at the gene ends were 2 bases for V and 1 base for J; bases not matched to a gene: 1. Input material: naive CD4+ T cells from PBMCs. Subset: CD45RA+ positively selected. The sequence derives from a man between 18 and 29 years old in good health. Some clones in this sample may be carry-over from other donors' samples. The chain uses TRBV28 and TRBJ2-3, with 9 bases that match TRBD1. CDR3 sequence: CASSLRQGGTDTQYF. In DNA, the CDR3 is TGTGCCAGCAGTTTAAGACAGGGGGGCACAGATACGCAGTATTTT.